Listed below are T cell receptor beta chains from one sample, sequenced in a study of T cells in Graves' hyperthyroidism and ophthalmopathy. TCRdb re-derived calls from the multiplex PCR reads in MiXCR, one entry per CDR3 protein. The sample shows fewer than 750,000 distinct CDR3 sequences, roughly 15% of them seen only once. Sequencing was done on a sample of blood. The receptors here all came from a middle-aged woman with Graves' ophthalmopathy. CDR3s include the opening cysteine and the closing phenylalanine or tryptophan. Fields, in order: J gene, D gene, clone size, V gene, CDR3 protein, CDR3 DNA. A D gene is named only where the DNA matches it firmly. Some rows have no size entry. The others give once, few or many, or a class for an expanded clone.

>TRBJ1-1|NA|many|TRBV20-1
CSARSQDRNTEAFF
TGCAGTGCTAGATCTCAGGACAGGAACACTGAAGCTTTCTTT
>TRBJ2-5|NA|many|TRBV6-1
CASRPGVWETQYF
TGTGCCAGCAGACCGGGAGTTTGGGAGACCCAGTACTTC
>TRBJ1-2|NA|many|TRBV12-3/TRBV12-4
CATNLGEANYGYTF
TGTGCTACCAATCTGGGGGAGGCGAACTATGGCTACACCTTC
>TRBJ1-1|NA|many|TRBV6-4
CASIDGRGGRTGTEAFF
TGTGCCAGCATCGACGGTAGGGGGGGACGAACGGGCACTGAAGCTTTCTTT
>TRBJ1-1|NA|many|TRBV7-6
CASSLDSSTEAFF
TGTGCCAGCAGCTTAGACAGTAGCACTGAAGCTTTCTTT
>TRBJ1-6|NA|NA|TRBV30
CAWSVQGASPLHF
TGTGCCTGGAGTGTACAAGGAGCCTCACCCCTCCACTTT
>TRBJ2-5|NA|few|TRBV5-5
CASSFQGAQYF
TGTGCCAGCAGCTTTCAGGGCGCCCAGTACTTC
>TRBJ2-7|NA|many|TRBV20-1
CSAPGSADYEQYF
TGCAGTGCCCCCGGGTCAGCGGACTACGAGCAGTACTTC
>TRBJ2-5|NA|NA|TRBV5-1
CASSLGPRTYQETQYF
TGCGCCAGCAGCTTGGGCCCGAGAACTTACCAAGAGACCCAGTACTTC
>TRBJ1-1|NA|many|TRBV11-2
CASSLSGTWNTEAFF
TGTGCCAGCAGCCTATCCGGGACCTGGAACACTGAAGCTTTCTTT
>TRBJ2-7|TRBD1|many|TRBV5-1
CASSEGTGYEQYF
TGCGCCAGCAGCGAGGGGACAGGGTACGAGCAGTACTTC
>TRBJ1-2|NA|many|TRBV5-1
CASSPPDPEVGYTF
TGCGCCAGCAGCCCACCGGACCCCGAGGTAGGCTACACCTTC
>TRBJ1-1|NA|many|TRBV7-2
CASSSQKGTEAFF
TGTGCCAGCAGCTCCCAGAAGGGCACTGAAGCTTTCTTT
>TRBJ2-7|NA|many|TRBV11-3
CASSLDLNPPQYF
TGTGCCAGCAGCTTAGATCTGAACCCCCCGCAGTACTTC
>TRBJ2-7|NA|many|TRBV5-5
CASSFGAPEDEQYF
TGTGCCAGCAGCTTTGGCGCCCCGGAGGACGAGCAGTACTTC
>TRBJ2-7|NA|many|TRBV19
CASSIRAFVDEQYF
TGTGCCAGTAGTATCCGGGCCTTTGTGGACGAGCAGTACTTC
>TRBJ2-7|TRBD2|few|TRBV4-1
CASSLDPGLSLESSYEQYF
TGCGCCAGCAGCCTAGATCCGGGACTAAGCCTTGAAAGCTCCTACGAGCAGTACTTC
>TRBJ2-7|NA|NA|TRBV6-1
CASRNGVAGEQYF
TGTGCCAGCAGAAACGGGGTAGCTGGGGAGCAGTACTTC
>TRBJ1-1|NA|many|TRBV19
CASSNRVMNTEAFF
TGTGCCAGTAGCAACAGGGTCATGAACACTGAAGCTTTCTTT
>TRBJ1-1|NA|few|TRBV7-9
CASSSLIGGTEAFF
TGTGCCAGCAGCTCACTAATTGGGGGCACTGAAGCTTTCTTT
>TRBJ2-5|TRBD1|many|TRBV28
CASTPGQGETQYF
TGTGCCAGCACCCCGGGACAGGGGGAGACCCAGTACTTC
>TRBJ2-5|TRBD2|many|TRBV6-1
CASHLAGQETQYF
TGTGCCAGCCACCTAGCGGGACAAGAGACCCAGTACTTC
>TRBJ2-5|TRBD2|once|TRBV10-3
CAISDPGLAGIQETQYF
TGTGCCATCAGTGATCCCGGACTAGCGGGGATCCAAGAGACCCAGTACTTC
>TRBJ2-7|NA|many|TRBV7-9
CASSRESSYEQYF
TGTGCCAGCAGCCGGGAGAGCTCCTACGAGCAGTACTTC
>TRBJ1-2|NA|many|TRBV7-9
CASSSSGYGYTF
TGTGCCAGCAGCTCAAGTGGCTATGGCTACACCTTC
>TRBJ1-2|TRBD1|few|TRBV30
CAWTTGQGEIYGYTF
TGTGCCTGGACGACGGGACAGGGGGAGATCTATGGCTACACCTTC